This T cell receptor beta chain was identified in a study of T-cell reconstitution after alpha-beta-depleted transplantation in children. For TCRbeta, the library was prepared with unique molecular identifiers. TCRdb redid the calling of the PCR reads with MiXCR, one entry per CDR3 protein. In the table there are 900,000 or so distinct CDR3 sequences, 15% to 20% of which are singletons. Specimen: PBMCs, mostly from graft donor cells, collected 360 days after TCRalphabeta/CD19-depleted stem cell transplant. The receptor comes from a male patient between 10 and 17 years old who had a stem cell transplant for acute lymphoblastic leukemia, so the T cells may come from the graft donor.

The CDR3: CASSSGTNSNYGYTF. CDR3 nucleotides: TGTGCCAGCAGTTCTGGGACAAATTCTAACTATGGCTACACCTTC. This chain joins TRBV28 and TRBJ1-2; maybe TRBD1 (6 bases). The CDR3 is 15 residues long. V shed 4 bases and J shed 0 bases, with 12 bases lying between them. Germline V lookup: CDR1 MDHEN, CDR2 SYDVKM.